These T cell receptor beta chains were read from a single sample in a study of cytomegalovirus exposure and HLA in healthy donors. Repertoires were generated with immunoSEQ multiplex PCR, while TCRdb's copy carries only in-frame clones and drops some. The data show 200,000 to 250,000 clones, roughly 88% seen once. The sample comprised PBMCs. The source is a boy aged 2 to 10 in good health and CMV-seronegative. The CDR3 runs from the conserved cysteine through the conserved F or W. D genes are given only for firm matches. The listing skips clone size in some rows; elsewhere it reads once, few, many or a size class.

>.|TRBV5-6|TRBJ2-3|TRBD2
CASSLAISGRTDTQYF
TGTGCCAGCAGCCTCGCTATTAGCGGGAGGACAGATACGCAGTATTTT
>few|TRBV19|TRBJ1-3|.
CASNLYGGFNTIYF
TGTGCCAGTAACCTATACGGGGGATTCAACACCATATATTTT
>few|TRBV9|TRBJ1-3|.
CASSPSSGNTIYF
TGTGCCAGCAGCCCCAGCTCTGGAAACACCATATATTTT
>.|TRBV5-1|TRBJ2-1|.
CASSLGTTGSPYNEQFF
TGCGCCAGCAGCTTGGGAACGACAGGTTCACCCTACAATGAGCAGTTCTTC
>.|TRBV2|TRBJ1-3|.
CASKADVASGNTIYF
TGTGCCAGCAAGGCCGATGTAGCCTCTGGAAACACCATATATTTT
>.|TRBV5-1|TRBJ2-2|TRBD2
CASSLTSGNTGELFF
TGCGCCAGCAGCTTGACTAGCGGGAACACCGGGGAGCTGTTTTTT
>.|TRBV27|TRBJ2-2|TRBD1
CASSSTGTGVTGELFF
TGTGCCAGCAGTTCGACCGGGACAGGGGTGACCGGGGAGCTGTTTTTT
>few|TRBV18|TRBJ1-2|.
CASSLRQDSNYGYTF
TGTGCCAGCTCACTGAGACAGGACTCTAACTATGGCTACACCTTC
>.|TRBV27|TRBJ2-7|.
CASSPEALNYEQYF
TGTGCCAGCAGTCCTGAGGCCCTGAACTACGAGCAGTACTTC
>once|TRBV5-1|TRBJ2-1|TRBD2
CASRSGGDQYNEQFF
TGCGCCAGCAGAAGCGGGGGCGATCAATACAATGAGCAGTTCTTC
>.|TRBV6-5|TRBJ2-1|TRBD2
CASSPSGGANEQFF
TGTGCCAGCAGTCCTAGCGGGGGGGCGAATGAGCAGTTCTTC
>.|TRBV7-2|TRBJ2-6|.
CASSLFGANVLTF
TGTGCCAGCAGCCTCTTCGGGGCCAACGTCCTGACTTTC